The sequence of this T cell receptor beta chain was determined in a study of cytomegalovirus exposure and HLA in healthy donors. PCR primers comprised 60 Vbeta and 13 Jbeta primers. Data came from immunoSEQ multiplex PCR; TCRdb stores just in-frame clones and leaves some out. The sample shows about 120,000 clones, 80% of them seen only once. This clone was observed a handful of times. Sample: PBMCs. The TCR originated in a man under 40 in good health and CMV-seropositive.

CDR3 region: CASSSQGRETQYF. The CDR3 DNA sequence: TGCGCCAGCAGCTCACAGGGGAGAGAGACCCAGTACTTC. The chain carries TRBV5-1 and TRBJ2-5; 7 bases agree with TRBD1. Losses at the gene ends were 3 bases for V and 4 bases for J; bases not matched to a gene: 3. Germline assignment: CDR1 SGHRS and CDR2 YFSETQ. CDR3 length: 13 amino acids.